Listed below are T cell receptor beta chains from one sample, sequenced in a study of shared clonotypes between healthy human individuals. Clones were read by immunoSEQ multiplex PCR, and TCRdb kept only the in-frame ones, dropping some. The table has roughly 500,000 clones, around 79% seen once. Sequencing was done on a sample of PBMCs. These receptors were collected from a woman aged 40 to 50 in good health. Some clones in this sample may be carry-over from other donors' samples. CDR3s include the opening cysteine and the closing phenylalanine or tryptophan. D genes are given only for firm matches. Expanded clones get a size class; other rows say once, few or many, or leave the size out.

-	-	TRBV28	TRBJ2-3	TGTGCCAGCAGTTTATACCAAGATACGCAGTATTTT	CASSLYQDTQYF
TRBD1	-	TRBV10-3	TRBJ2-2	TGTGCCATCACTCCGGGACAGGGCAACACCGGGGAGCTGTTTTTT	CAITPGQGNTGELFF
TRBD2	many	TRBV28	TRBJ2-3	TGTGCCAGCAGTTTACCGAGCGGGAGGGTGGTCGACGGCACAGATACGCAGTATTTT	CASSLPSGRVVDGTDTQYF
-	-	TRBV28	TRBJ1-2	TGTGCCAGCAGTTTATTATCTCTTGGGGGCTACACCTTC	CASSLLSLGGYTF
TRBD2	-	TRBV30	TRBJ2-7	TGTGCCTGGATTCGGACTAGCGGGATTTACGAGCAGTACTTC	CAWIRTSGIYEQYF
-	-	TRBV5-6	TRBJ2-7	TGTGCCAGCAGCAGGACTCAGGCAATGGAGCAGTACTTC	CASSRTQAMEQYF
-	-	TRBV7-9	TRBJ2-2	TGTGCCAGCAGCTCCCGGTTGGGGGCGATGACCGGGGAGCTGTTTTTT	CASSSRLGAMTGELFF
-	many	TRBV7-2	TRBJ1-2	TGTGCCAGCAGCCAATTTACCCCCAGGCAGGGAGATGGCTACACCTTC	CASSQFTPRQGDGYTF
-	once	TRBV7-2	TRBJ2-7	TGTGCCAGCAGCCTAGCCGGGTACCCCTCCTACGAGCAGTACTTC	CASSLAGYPSYEQYF
-	-	TRBV27	TRBJ2-5	TGTGCCAGCAGTTTATGGGCAGGGGAGGCAGAGACCCAGTACTTC	CASSLWAGEAETQYF
TRBD1	-	TRBV2	TRBJ1-4	TGTGCCAGCAGTGGAGGGACAGGGTTTAATGAAAAACTGTTTTTT	CASSGGTGFNEKLFF
-	few	TRBV6-5	TRBJ2-7	TGTGCCAGCAGTAAGACTCGCGAGGGGGGCTACGAGCAGTACTTC	CASSKTREGGYEQYF
TRBD2	-	TRBV10-1	TRBJ2-7	TGCGCCAGCAGTGAGGCGGGAGGGCCTCGGGAGCAGTACTTC	CASSEAGGPREQYF
-	few	TRBV10-3	TRBJ1-1	TGTGCCATCAGTGAGCGCAGGGAGGACACTGAAGCTTTCTTT	CAISERREDTEAFF
TRBD1	-	TRBV5-1	TRBJ2-3	TGCGCCAGCAGCTCCTGGACAGGGCTCTTGGGCACAGATACGCAGTATTTT	CASSSWTGLLGTDTQYF